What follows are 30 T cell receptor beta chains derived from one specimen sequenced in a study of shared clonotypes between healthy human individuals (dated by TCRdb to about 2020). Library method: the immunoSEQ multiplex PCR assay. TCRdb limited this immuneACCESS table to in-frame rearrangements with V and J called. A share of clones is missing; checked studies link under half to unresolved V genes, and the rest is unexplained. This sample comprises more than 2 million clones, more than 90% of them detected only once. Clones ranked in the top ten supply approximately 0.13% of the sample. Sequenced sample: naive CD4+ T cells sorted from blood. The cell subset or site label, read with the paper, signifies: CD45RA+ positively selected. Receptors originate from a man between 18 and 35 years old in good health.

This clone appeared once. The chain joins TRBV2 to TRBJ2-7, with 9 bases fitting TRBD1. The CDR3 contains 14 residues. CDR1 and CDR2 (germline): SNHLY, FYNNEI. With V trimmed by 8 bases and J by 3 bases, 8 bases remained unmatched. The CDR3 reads CASDGQGLLYEQYF. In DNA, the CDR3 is TGTGCCAGCGATGGACAGGGGCTCCTCTACGAGCAGTACTTC.

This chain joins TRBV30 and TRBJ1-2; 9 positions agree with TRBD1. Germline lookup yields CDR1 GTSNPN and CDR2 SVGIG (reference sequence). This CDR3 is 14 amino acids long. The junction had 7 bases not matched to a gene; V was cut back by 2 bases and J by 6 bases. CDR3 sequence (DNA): TGTGCCTGGAGTCCGACAGGGGGATTCCATGGCTACACCTTC. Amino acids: CAWSPTGGFHGYTF. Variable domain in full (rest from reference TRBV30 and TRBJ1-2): SQTIHQWPATLVQPVGSPLSLECTVEGTSNPNLYWYRQAAGRGLQLLFYSVGIGQISSEVPQNLSASRPQDRQFILSSKKLLLSDSGFYLCAWSPTGGFHGYTFGSGTRLTVV.

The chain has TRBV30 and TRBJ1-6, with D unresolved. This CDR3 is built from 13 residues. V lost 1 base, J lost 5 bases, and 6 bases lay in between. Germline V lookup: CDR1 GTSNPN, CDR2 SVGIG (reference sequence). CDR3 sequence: CAWSDGNNSPLHF. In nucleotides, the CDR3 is TGTGCCTGGAGTGACGGGAATAATTCACCCCTCCACTTT.

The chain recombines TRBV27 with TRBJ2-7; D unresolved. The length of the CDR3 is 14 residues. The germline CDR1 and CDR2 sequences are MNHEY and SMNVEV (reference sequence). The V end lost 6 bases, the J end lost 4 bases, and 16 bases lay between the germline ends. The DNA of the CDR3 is TGTGCCAGCAGGGAACGTTACCCCCCTTACGAGCAGTACTTC. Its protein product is CASRERYPPYEQYF.

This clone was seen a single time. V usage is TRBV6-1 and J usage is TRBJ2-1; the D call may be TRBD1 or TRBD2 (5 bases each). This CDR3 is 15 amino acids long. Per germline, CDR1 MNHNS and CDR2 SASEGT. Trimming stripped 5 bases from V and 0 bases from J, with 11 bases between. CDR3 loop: CASSRGVSSYNEQFF. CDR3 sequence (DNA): TGTGCCAGCAGTCGAGGGGTAAGCTCCTACAATGAGCAGTTCTTC.

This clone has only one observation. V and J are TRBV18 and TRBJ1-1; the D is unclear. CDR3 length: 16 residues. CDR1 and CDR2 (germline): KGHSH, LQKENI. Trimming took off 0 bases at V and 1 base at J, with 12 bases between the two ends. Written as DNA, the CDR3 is TGTGCCAGCTCACCACCGGGGTTGGCGGAGAACACTGAAGCTTTCTTT. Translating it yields CASSPPGLAENTEAFF.

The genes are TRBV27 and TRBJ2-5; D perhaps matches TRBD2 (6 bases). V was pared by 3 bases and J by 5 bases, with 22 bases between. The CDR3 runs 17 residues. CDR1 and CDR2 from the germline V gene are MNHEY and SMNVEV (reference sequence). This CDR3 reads CASSFEGNPSGGETQYF. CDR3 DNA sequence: TGTGCCAGCAGTTTTGAGGGGAACCCATCTGGGGGGGAGACCCAGTACTTC.

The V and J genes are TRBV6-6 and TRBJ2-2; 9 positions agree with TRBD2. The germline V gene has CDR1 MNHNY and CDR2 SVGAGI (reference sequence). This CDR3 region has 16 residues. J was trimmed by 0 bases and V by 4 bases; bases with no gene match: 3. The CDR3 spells CASSLLAGANTGELFF. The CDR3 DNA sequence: TGTGCCAGCAGTTTATTAGCGGGGGCGAACACCGGGGAGCTGTTTTTT.

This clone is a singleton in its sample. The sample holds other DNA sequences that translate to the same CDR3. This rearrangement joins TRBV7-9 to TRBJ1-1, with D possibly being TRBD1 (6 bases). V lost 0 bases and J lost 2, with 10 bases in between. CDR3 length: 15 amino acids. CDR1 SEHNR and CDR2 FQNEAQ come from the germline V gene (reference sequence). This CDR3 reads CASSLARTANTEAFF. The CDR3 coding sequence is TGTGCCAGCAGCTTAGCGAGGACAGCAAACACTGAAGCTTTCTTT.

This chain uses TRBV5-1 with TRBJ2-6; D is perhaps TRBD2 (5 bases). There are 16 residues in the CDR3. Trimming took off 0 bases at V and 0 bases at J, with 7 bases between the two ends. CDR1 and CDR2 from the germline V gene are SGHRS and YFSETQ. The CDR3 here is CASSLARDSGANVLTF. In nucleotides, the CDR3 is TGCGCCAGCAGCTTGGCTCGGGACTCTGGGGCCAACGTCCTGACTTTC. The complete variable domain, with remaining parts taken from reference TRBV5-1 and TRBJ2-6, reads KAGVTQTPRYLIKTRGQQVTLSCSPISGHRSVSWYQQTPGQGLQFLFEYFSETQRNKGNFPGRFSGRQFSNSRSEMNVSTLELGDSALYLCASSLARDSGANVLTFGAGSRLTVL.

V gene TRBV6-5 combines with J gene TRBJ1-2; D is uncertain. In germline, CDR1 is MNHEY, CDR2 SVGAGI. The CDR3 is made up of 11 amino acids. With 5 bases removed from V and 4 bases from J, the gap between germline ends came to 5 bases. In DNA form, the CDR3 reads TGTGCCAGCAGTCCGATCTATGGCTACACCTTC. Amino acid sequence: CASSPIYGYTF.

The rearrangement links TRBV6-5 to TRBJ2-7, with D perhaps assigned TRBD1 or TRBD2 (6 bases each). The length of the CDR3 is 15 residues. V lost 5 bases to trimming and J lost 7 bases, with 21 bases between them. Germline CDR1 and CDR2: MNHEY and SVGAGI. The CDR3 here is CASSQGPARRGEQYF. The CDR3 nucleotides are TGTGCCAGCAGTCAAGGGCCGGCGCGGAGGGGGGAGCAGTACTTC.

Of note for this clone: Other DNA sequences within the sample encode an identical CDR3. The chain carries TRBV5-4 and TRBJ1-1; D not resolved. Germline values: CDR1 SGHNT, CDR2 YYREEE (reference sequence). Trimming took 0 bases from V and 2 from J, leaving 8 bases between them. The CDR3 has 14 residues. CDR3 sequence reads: CASSLGGRNTEAFF. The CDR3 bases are TGTGCCAGCAGCTTGGGAGGGAGAAACACTGAAGCTTTCTTT.

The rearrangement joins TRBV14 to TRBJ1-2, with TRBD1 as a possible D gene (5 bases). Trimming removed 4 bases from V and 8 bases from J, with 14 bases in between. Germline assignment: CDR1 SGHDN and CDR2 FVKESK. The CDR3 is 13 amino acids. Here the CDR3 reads CASSPRVGGGYTF. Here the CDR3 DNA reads TGTGCCAGCAGCCCTCGAGTGGGGGGAGGCTACACCTTC.

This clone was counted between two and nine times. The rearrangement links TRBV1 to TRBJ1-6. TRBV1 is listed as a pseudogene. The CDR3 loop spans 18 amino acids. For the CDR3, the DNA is TGCACCAGCAGCCAAGTGGTCCTCCTACTCATGCTGGATTCACCCCTCCACTTT. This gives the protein CTSSQVVLLLMLDSPLHF.

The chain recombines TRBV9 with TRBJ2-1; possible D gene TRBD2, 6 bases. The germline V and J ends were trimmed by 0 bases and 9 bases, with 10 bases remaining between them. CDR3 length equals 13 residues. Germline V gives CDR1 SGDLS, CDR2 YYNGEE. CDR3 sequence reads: CASSVAGRGEQFF. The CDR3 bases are TGTGCCAGCAGCGTAGCTGGGCGGGGTGAGCAGTTCTTC.

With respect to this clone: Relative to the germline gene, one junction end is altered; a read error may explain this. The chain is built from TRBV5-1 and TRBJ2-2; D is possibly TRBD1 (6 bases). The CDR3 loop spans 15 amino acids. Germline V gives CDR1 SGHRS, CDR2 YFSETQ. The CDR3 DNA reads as TGCGCCAGCAGCTTGCGGACAGCGAAAACCGGGGAGCTGTTTTTT. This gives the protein CASSLRTAKTGELFF.

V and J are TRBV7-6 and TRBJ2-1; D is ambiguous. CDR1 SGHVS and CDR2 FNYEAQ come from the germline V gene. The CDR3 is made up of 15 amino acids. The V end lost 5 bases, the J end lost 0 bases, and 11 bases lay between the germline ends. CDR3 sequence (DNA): TGTGCCAGCAGCATTGAACTGAGCTCCTACAATGAGCAGTTCTTC. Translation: CASSIELSSYNEQFF.

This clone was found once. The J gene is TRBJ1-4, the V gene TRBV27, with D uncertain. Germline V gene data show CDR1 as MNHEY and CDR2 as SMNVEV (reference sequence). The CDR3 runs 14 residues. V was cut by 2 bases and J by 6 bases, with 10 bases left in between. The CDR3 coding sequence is TGTGCCAGCAGTTTAAACTGGTACGATGAAAAACTGTTTTTT. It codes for CASSLNWYDEKLFF.

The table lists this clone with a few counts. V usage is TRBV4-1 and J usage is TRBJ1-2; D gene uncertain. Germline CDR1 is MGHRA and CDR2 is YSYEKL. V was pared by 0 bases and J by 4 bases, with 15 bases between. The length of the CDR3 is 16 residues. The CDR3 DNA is TGCGCCAGCAGCCAAGATGACTCCGGACGGCGCTATGGCTACACCTTC. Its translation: CASSQDDSGRRYGYTF.

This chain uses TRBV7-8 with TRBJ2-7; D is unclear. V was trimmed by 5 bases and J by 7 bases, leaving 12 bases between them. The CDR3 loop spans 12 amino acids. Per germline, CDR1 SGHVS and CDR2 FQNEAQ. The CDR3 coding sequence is TGTGCCAGCAGCCCACGTGTGTGGGAGCAGTACTTC. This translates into CASSPRVWEQYF.

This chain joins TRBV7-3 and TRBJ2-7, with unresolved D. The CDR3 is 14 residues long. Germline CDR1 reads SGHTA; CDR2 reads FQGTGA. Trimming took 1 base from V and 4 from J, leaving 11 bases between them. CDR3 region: CASSLIGQEYEQYF. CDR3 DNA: TGTGCCAGCAGCTTAATAGGCCAGGAGTACGAGCAGTACTTC.

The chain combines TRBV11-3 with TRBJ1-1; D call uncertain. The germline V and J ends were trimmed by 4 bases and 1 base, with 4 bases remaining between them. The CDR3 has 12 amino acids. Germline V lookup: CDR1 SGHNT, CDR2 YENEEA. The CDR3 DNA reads TGTGCCAGCAGCTCGGGGAACACTGAAGCTTTCTTT. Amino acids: CASSSGNTEAFF.

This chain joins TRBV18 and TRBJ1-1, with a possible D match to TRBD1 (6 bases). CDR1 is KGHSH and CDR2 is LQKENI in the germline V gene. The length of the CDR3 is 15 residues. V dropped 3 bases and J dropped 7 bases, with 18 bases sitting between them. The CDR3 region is CASSPVRDIKVEAFF. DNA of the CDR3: TGTGCCAGCTCACCCGTCCGGGACATAAAAGTTGAAGCTTTCTTT.

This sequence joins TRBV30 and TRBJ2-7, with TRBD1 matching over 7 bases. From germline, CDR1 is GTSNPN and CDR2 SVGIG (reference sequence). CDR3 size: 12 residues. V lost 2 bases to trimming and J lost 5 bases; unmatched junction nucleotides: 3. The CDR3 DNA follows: TGTGCCTGGAGTCGGACAGGAAACGAGCAGTACTTC. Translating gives CAWSRTGNEQYF.

CDR3 nucleotide sequence: TGCGCCAGCAGCCAAGATCGTGACAGGGGCTCCTACAATGAGCAGTTCTTC. This translates into CASSQDRDRGSYNEQFF. This chain links TRBV4-3 with TRBJ2-1; TRBD1 matches at 8 bases. Germline lookup yields CDR1 LGHNA and CDR2 YSLEER. The CDR3 length is 17 residues. The V gene end was trimmed by 0 bases and the J gene end by 0 bases; junction bases not matched to a gene: 4.

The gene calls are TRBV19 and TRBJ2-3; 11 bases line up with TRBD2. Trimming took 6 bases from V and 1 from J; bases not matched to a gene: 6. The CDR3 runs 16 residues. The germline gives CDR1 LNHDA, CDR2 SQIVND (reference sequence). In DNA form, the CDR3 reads TGTGCCAGTAGGGGGACGGGACTAGCGGGCACAGATACGCAGTATTTT. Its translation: CASRGTGLAGTDTQYF.

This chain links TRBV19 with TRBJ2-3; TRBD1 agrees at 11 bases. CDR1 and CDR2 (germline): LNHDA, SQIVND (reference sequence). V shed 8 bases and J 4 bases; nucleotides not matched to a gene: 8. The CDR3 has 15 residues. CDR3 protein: CASSPGQGVSDTQYF. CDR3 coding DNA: TGTGCCAGTTCTCCGGGACAGGGGGTTTCAGATACGCAGTATTTT.

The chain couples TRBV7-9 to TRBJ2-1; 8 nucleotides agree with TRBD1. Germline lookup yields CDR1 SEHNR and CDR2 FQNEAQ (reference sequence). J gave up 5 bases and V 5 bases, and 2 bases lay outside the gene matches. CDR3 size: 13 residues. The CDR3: CASSRTGNNEQFF. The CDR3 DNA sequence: TGTGCCAGCAGCCGGACAGGGAACAATGAGCAGTTCTTC.

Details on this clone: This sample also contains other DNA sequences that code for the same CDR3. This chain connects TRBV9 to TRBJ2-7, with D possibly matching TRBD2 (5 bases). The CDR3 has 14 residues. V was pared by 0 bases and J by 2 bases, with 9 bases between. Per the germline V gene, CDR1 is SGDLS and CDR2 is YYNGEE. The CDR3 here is CASSVDPGTYEQYF. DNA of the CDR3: TGTGCCAGCAGCGTAGACCCCGGGACCTACGAGCAGTACTTC.